Sequencing of this T cell receptor beta chain was carried out in a study of T-cell memory formation after mild COVID-19. Germline lookup yields CDR1 MNHEY and CDR2 SVGAGI. The CDR3 loop spans 13 amino acids. The germline V and J ends were trimmed by 0 bases and 4 bases, with 6 bases remaining between them. The 5'RACE method, run with constant-segment primers, produced TCR alpha and TCR beta cDNA libraries (carrying sample barcodes and UMIs). TCRdb re-called the 5' RACE reads with MiXCR, one entry per CDR3 protein. This sample has approximately 480,000 distinct CDR3 sequences, with roughly 20% found just once.

The sequencing input was PBMCs or a T cell subset sorted from them (not recorded which). The sequence derives from an adult woman who had mild COVID-19 (a few samples of this study predate the infection). Cell type and time point are not known. V gene TRBV6-5 combines with J gene TRBJ1-1; D remains unclear. The CDR3 DNA reads as TGTGCCAGCAGTTACTCACGCCCCACTGAAGCTTTCTTT. It is translated as CASSYSRPTEAFF.